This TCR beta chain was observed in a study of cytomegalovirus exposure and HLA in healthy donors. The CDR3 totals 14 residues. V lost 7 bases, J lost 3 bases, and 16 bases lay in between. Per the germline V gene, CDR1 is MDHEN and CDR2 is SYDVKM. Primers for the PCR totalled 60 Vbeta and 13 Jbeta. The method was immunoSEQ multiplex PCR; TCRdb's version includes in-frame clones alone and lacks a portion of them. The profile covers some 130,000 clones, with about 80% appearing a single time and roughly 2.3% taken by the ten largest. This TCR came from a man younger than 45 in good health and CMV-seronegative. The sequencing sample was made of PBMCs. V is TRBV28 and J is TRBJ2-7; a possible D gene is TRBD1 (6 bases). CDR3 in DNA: TGTGCCAGCAATACCCGGGACATGATCTACGAGCAGTACTTC. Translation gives CASNTRDMIYEQYF.